Reported below is one T cell receptor beta chain. Its cognate antigen is unknown. This CDR3 has 15 amino acids. Germline assignment: CDR1 MNHNS and CDR2 SASEGT. With V trimmed by 2 bases and J by 5 bases, 5 bases remained unmatched. The data are from a study of cytomegalovirus exposure and HLA in healthy donors. Study conclusions and caveats: The authors judged a highly shared variant cluster likely a sequencing artifact. 87-base-pair reads could not separate some V segments, including TRBV6-2 and TRBV6-3.

PCR employed 60 Vbeta and 13 Jbeta primers. Clones were sequenced by immunoSEQ multiplex PCR, and TCRdb holds only the in-frame ones, with some missing. The sample has under 200,000 clones, roughly 88% seen once. The rearrangement links TRBV6-1 to TRBJ1-5; 8 positions match TRBD1. The clonotype was recovered from a man between 18 and 35 years old in good health and CMV-seropositive. Sequenced sample: PBMCs. As DNA, the CDR3 is TGTGCCAGCAGTGAATGGAGGGACAGGTATCAGCCCCAGCATTTT. Translated: CASSEWRDRYQPQHF.